Sequencing of this T cell receptor beta chain was carried out in a study of CD8 T cells in Susac syndrome. Reverse transcription of about 0.5 to 1 ug RNA was carried out with random hexamers. TCRdb ran MiXCR on the immunoSEQ multiplex PCR reads and lists one entry per CDR3 protein. The data show some 75,000 distinct CDR3 sequences, under 95% seen once. TCR beta sequencing covered blood CD8+ and CD4+ T cells. Susac syndrome patients met recently defined diagnostic criteria for definite or probable disease. The TEMRA cells underwent FACS enrichment, while the CD8+ and CD4+ T cells underwent negative isolation. V shed 0 bases and J 4 bases; nucleotides not matched to a gene: 14. Germline-derived CDR1 and CDR2 are LGHNA and YSLEER. The CDR3 has 19 residues.

This receptor was identified in a human donor with Susac syndrome. The chain is built from TRBV4-3 and TRBJ2-2; 7 bases map to TRBD1. The sequenced material came from CD8+ T cells from PBMCs. DNA of the CDR3: TGCGCCAGCAGCCAAGATGAAAGGGGGCTAGACAGTGGCACCGGGGAGCTGTTTTTT. Translation gives CASSQDERGLDSGTGELFF.